This T cell receptor (beta chain) was recorded in a study of blood T cells in healthy people across ages. Germline V gives CDR1 MGHRA, CDR2 YSYEKL. The CDR3 contains 13 residues. Extracted total RNA amounted to at least 6 micrograms for each sample. A note on this clonotype: The antigen is unknown.

Alongside a J-beta primer mix, a sample-barcoded 5' primer served in a second PCR lasting roughly 6 to 12 cycles. Every single cDNA molecule received a tag from a template-switch adaptor with 12 random nucleotides. Sequencing of every sample gave 2.5 million or more CDR3-containing paired-end reads. TCRdb recomputed calls from the 5' RACE reads with MiXCR, one row per CDR3 protein. Of approximately 850,000 distinct CDR3 sequences listed, approximately 48% are singletons. Study-level findings and limits: As age increased, TCR beta diversity per million T cells fell in a roughly linear fashion.

The receptor comes from a man in his 60s in good health. Sequencing input: blood. This chain links TRBV4-1 with TRBJ2-4; no clear D gene. The assigned J gene may be wrong: the sequence end matches TRBJ2-7 better. The CDR3 nucleotides are TGCGCCAGCAGCCAAGCGGACGGTTACGAGCAGTACTTC. The encoded protein is CASSQADGYEQYF.